This T cell receptor beta chain appears in the sequencing data of a study of T cell clones after liver transplantation. Across the study: In this trial, immunosuppression withdrawal was attempted within 2 years of liver transplant. Tolerance: complete withdrawal held at least one year, liver enzymes staying within twice normal. Blood was drawn pre-transplant, before withdrawal, and after full or failed withdrawal.

Generated by immunoSEQ multiplex PCR, the TCRdb table keeps only in-frame clones and is missing some. The repertoire holds roughly 62,000 clones, with 70% as singletons. The V and J ends lost 0 bases and 5 bases, in that order; junction bases with no gene match: 2. CDR3 length: 15 residues. Germline V gives CDR1 SGDLS, CDR2 YYNGEE. Study-level findings and limits: A larger donor-reactive than third-party decline suggested partial antigen-specific deletion.

Turning to this clone: The antigen is unknown.

The clonotype comes from a human patient who received a liver transplant. Some T cells may be transferred from the graft donor. This sample comprised CD4+ T cells from blood, obtained at the roughly 15-month timepoint. The V call is TRBV9, the J call TRBJ2-1, with 10 bases aligning to TRBD1. The CDR3 reads CASSVGGTGDNEQFF. CDR3 bases: TGTGCCAGCAGCGTAGGTGGGACAGGGGACAATGAGCAGTTCTTC. Full variable domain (remainder filled in from reference TRBV9 and TRBJ2-1): DSGVTQTPKHLITATGQRVTLRCSPRSGDLSVYWYQQSLDQGLQFLIQYYNGEERAKGNILERFSAQQFPDLHSELNLSSLELGDSALYFCASSVGGTGDNEQFFGPGTRLTVL.